The source of this TCR beta chain is a study of blood T cell repertoires in COVID-19. At the level of the study: The United States, Italy and Spain supplied acute and convalescent COVID-19 samples.

Authors' methods: Reference gene primer amplification yielded estimated nucleated cell counts. The repertoire was sequenced with immunoSEQ multiplex PCR; TCRdb's copy has only in-frame clones and lacks some. V and J calls and clone size are those listed in that table; D and trimming were worked out from the DNA. The table lists over 150,000 clones, roughly 85% of them singletons, with more than 1% in the top ten. Trimming left V 1 base short and J 0 bases short, with 7 bases between. The V gene's germline CDR1 is SEHNR and CDR2 FQNEAQ (reference sequence). The CDR3 sequence is 15 residues long. The J gene is TRBJ1-5, the V gene TRBV7-9; tentative D call: TRBD1 (5 bases). Sequenced sample: peripheral blood. This sequence was found in a man in his forties or fifties with acute or convalescent COVID-19. The CDR3 region is CASSLDTGSNQPQHF. The CDR3 nucleotides read TGTGCCAGCAGCTTAGACACAGGTAGCAATCAGCCCCAGCATTTT.